The source of this TCR beta chain is a study of T cell responses to AZD1222 COVID-19 vaccine. In the study overall: Pooling covered second doses at about 4 or about 12 weeks. Study-wide results and limits: Distributed over spike, vaccine-associated CD4 TCRs predominated at 160-218 and 743-854. Donors were largely white British and mainly female; clonal diversity was possibly underestimated.

Details on this clone: Its antigen remains unidentified. Other nucleotide sequences from this sample produce the same CDR3.

Libraries were prepared by immunoSEQ multiplex PCR; TCRdb keeps only in-frame clonotypes and omits some of them. The sample has over 110,000 clones, approximately 89% seen once. The germline V gene encodes CDR1 DFQATT and CDR2 SNEGSKA (reference sequence). The CDR3 covers 11 residues. The chain links TRBV20-1 to TRBJ1-2, with a tentative D call TRBD1 (6 bases). This specimen consisted of peripheral blood, obtained on day 0 of AZD1222 vaccination. The source is an adult in good health. This chain's CDR3 is CSATGIYGYTF. The CDR3 DNA follows: TGCAGCGCCACAGGGATTTATGGCTACACCTTC.